Listed below are T cell receptor beta chains from one sample, sequenced in a study of blood T cell repertoires in COVID-19. Method: immunoSEQ multiplex PCR; TCRdb's copy keeps in-frame clones and lacks some. This sample has over 200,000 clones; around nine tenths occur once, and the top ten carry approximately 1.5%. The sequenced sample was peripheral blood. These receptors all stem from a man between 18 and 29 years old with active or convalescent COVID-19. Both conserved end residues are part of each CDR3. A D gene is named only where the DNA matches it firmly. Clone size is shown for a subset of rows, as once, few, many or a class of expanded clone.

clone size: NA
D gene: TRBD1
J gene: TRBJ2-7
V gene: TRBV7-8
CDR3 DNA: TGTGCCAGCAGCTTTGGACAGGGGACCGGTAACGAGCAGTACTTC
CDR3 protein: CASSFGQGTGNEQYF

clone size: NA
D gene: NA
J gene: TRBJ2-7
V gene: TRBV19
CDR3 DNA: TGTGCCAGTAGTCAGCGCAGGGGAGACGAGCAGTACTTC
CDR3 protein: CASSQRRGDEQYF

clone size: NA
D gene: NA
J gene: TRBJ2-5
V gene: TRBV6-6
CDR3 DNA: TGTGCCAGCAGGGAACGCGTTTCTCGAGGAGAGACCCAGTACTTC
CDR3 protein: CASRERVSRGETQYF

clone size: NA
D gene: TRBD1
J gene: TRBJ2-1
V gene: TRBV28
CDR3 DNA: TGTGCCAGTAGTCCTGGACAGGGGTGGAACAATGAGCAGTTCTTC
CDR3 protein: CASSPGQGWNNEQFF

clone size: NA
D gene: TRBD1
J gene: TRBJ1-6
V gene: TRBV13
CDR3 DNA: TGTGCCAGCAGCCCGCGGACAGGGGGCGGTTCACCCCTCCACTTT
CDR3 protein: CASSPRTGGGSPLHF

clone size: NA
D gene: TRBD2
J gene: TRBJ2-1
V gene: TRBV6-6
CDR3 DNA: TGTGCCAGCAGACCTAGCGGGAGGTACAATGAGCAGTTCTTC
CDR3 protein: CASRPSGRYNEQFF

clone size: NA
D gene: NA
J gene: TRBJ1-1
V gene: TRBV5-1
CDR3 DNA: TGCGCCAGCAGCTTGCGGGAAACGAACACTGAAGCTTTCTTT
CDR3 protein: CASSLRETNTEAFF

clone size: NA
D gene: NA
J gene: TRBJ1-1
V gene: TRBV27
CDR3 DNA: TGTGCCAGCAGCTACTCGGGGAACAGAGACACTGAAGCTTTCTTT
CDR3 protein: CASSYSGNRDTEAFF

clone size: few
D gene: TRBD2
J gene: TRBJ2-1
V gene: TRBV7-6
CDR3 DNA: TGTGCCAGCAGCTTAGAACGGGGAGCGGGAGGGCAGGGTGAGCAGTTCTTC
CDR3 protein: CASSLERGAGGQGEQFF

clone size: NA
D gene: TRBD2
J gene: TRBJ2-1
V gene: TRBV7-8
CDR3 DNA: TGTGCCAGCAGCTTAGTTACGGGACTAGCGGGAGGCTCCTACAATGAGCAGTTCTTC
CDR3 protein: CASSLVTGLAGGSYNEQFF

clone size: NA
D gene: NA
J gene: TRBJ1-3
V gene: TRBV7-8
CDR3 DNA: TGTGCCAGCAGCACCGGAGGGACTTGGGGAAACACCATATATTTT
CDR3 protein: CASSTGGTWGNTIYF

clone size: NA
D gene: TRBD2
J gene: TRBJ2-3
V gene: TRBV28
CDR3 DNA: TGTGCCAGCAGTCCCGGGACTAGCGGGAGGAGTGGCCGCACAGATACGCAGTATTTT
CDR3 protein: CASSPGTSGRSGRTDTQYF

clone size: once
D gene: TRBD1
J gene: TRBJ1-4
V gene: TRBV6-4
CDR3 DNA: TGTGCCAGCAGGCGCAGGGGGCTAACTAATGAAAAACTGTTTTTT
CDR3 protein: CASRRRGLTNEKLFF

clone size: NA
D gene: NA
J gene: TRBJ2-3
V gene: TRBV3-1/TRBV3-2
CDR3 DNA: TGTGCCAGCAGCCAAGATCCCATCCCCACAGATACGCAGTATTTT
CDR3 protein: CASSQDPIPTDTQYF

clone size: NA
D gene: TRBD1
J gene: TRBJ2-1
V gene: TRBV9
CDR3 DNA: TGTGCCAGCAGCGCCGGTGGGGGGACAGGGGCCTACAATGAGCAGTTCTTC
CDR3 protein: CASSAGGGTGAYNEQFF

clone size: NA
D gene: NA
J gene: TRBJ1-1
V gene: TRBV2
CDR3 DNA: TGTGCCAGCAGTGAAGTTAGGAGAGCTTTCTTT
CDR3 protein: CASSEVRRAFF

clone size: NA
D gene: NA
J gene: TRBJ1-1
V gene: TRBV5-5
CDR3 DNA: TGTGCCAGCAGCTCGCAGGGACTCATGAACACTGAAGCTTTCTTT
CDR3 protein: CASSSQGLMNTEAFF

clone size: NA
D gene: NA
J gene: TRBJ1-1
V gene: TRBV5-1
CDR3 DNA: TGCGCCAGCAGCCGATCAGAACCGGGGACTGAAGCTTTCTTT
CDR3 protein: CASSRSEPGTEAFF

clone size: NA
D gene: TRBD2
J gene: TRBJ2-1
V gene: TRBV19
CDR3 DNA: TGTGCCAGTAGACCACTGGGACTAGCGGGAGGGAAACCCTACAATGAGCAGTTCTTC
CDR3 protein: CASRPLGLAGGKPYNEQFF

clone size: NA
D gene: NA
J gene: TRBJ2-3
V gene: TRBV11-3
CDR3 DNA: TGTGCCAGCAGCCCCTACACAGGGGAGGGCACAGATACGCAGTATTTT
CDR3 protein: CASSPYTGEGTDTQYF

clone size: few
D gene: NA
J gene: TRBJ1-3
V gene: TRBV27
CDR3 DNA: TGTGCCAGCAGTTTTACGCGTGGAAACACCATATATTTT
CDR3 protein: CASSFTRGNTIYF

clone size: NA
D gene: TRBD1
J gene: TRBJ1-1
V gene: TRBV29-1
CDR3 DNA: TGCAGCGTTGGACAGGGCCTTAGGCCCCCTGAAGCTTTCTTT
CDR3 protein: CSVGQGLRPPEAFF

clone size: NA
D gene: TRBD2
J gene: TRBJ2-1
V gene: TRBV19
CDR3 DNA: TGTGCCAGTAGTGTCTCGGGACTAGCGGGAGCCGTATACAATGAGCAGTTCTTC
CDR3 protein: CASSVSGLAGAVYNEQFF

clone size: NA
D gene: TRBD2
J gene: TRBJ2-1
V gene: TRBV30
CDR3 DNA: TGTGCCTGGAAGGGACTAGCGTTCTATGAGCAGTTCTTC
CDR3 protein: CAWKGLAFYEQFF

clone size: NA
D gene: NA
J gene: TRBJ1-5
V gene: TRBV2
CDR3 DNA: TGTGCCAGCGAAAGACAGCCACAGGACCAGCCCCAGCATTTT
CDR3 protein: CASERQPQDQPQHF

clone size: NA
D gene: NA
J gene: TRBJ2-1
V gene: TRBV28
CDR3 DNA: TGTGCCAGCAGTTTAGTATCGGAGCAGTTCTTC
CDR3 protein: CASSLVSEQFF

clone size: NA
D gene: TRBD1
J gene: TRBJ1-4
V gene: TRBV6-1
CDR3 DNA: TGTGCCAGCAGTGAAGCTCGGACAGGGGGAAAACTGTTTTTT
CDR3 protein: CASSEARTGGKLFF

clone size: NA
D gene: NA
J gene: TRBJ2-6
V gene: TRBV7-8
CDR3 DNA: TGTGCCAGCAGCTTAGCGCGGAGCTCTGGGGCCAACGTCCTGACTTTC
CDR3 protein: CASSLARSSGANVLTF

clone size: NA
D gene: NA
J gene: TRBJ1-6
V gene: TRBV18
CDR3 DNA: TGTGCCAGCTCACCCGTTGAGGGTAATTCACCCCTCCACTTT
CDR3 protein: CASSPVEGNSPLHF

clone size: NA
D gene: TRBD2
J gene: TRBJ2-3
V gene: TRBV29-1
CDR3 DNA: TGCAGCGTTGATGGTTCTAGCGGGGGCACAGATACGCAGTATTTT
CDR3 protein: CSVDGSSGGTDTQYF

clone size: NA
D gene: NA
J gene: TRBJ2-7
V gene: TRBV12-3/TRBV12-4
CDR3 DNA: TGTGCCAGCTTTTACGAGGGTTCCTACGAGCAGTACTTC
CDR3 protein: CASFYEGSYEQYF

clone size: NA
D gene: TRBD1
J gene: TRBJ1-2
V gene: TRBV5-5
CDR3 DNA: TGTGCCAGCAGCTCCGGGACAGGGAACTCTGTGAGCTATGGCTACACCTTC
CDR3 protein: CASSSGTGNSVSYGYTF

clone size: once
D gene: TRBD1
J gene: TRBJ1-5
V gene: TRBV18
CDR3 DNA: TGTGCCAGCTCACCGGGACAGGGCAATCAGCCCCAGCATTTT
CDR3 protein: CASSPGQGNQPQHF

clone size: NA
D gene: TRBD1
J gene: TRBJ2-2
V gene: TRBV11-2
CDR3 DNA: TGTGCCAGCAGCTTAGGGCAGGGGGCCGCCGGGGAGCTGTTTTTT
CDR3 protein: CASSLGQGAAGELFF

clone size: NA
D gene: NA
J gene: TRBJ1-1
V gene: TRBV19
CDR3 DNA: TGTGCCAGTAGTATCACAGGGAAGGTAGCTTTCTTT
CDR3 protein: CASSITGKVAFF

clone size: NA
D gene: NA
J gene: TRBJ1-3
V gene: TRBV30
CDR3 DNA: TGTGCCTGGAGGGGGGGGTTTTCTGGAAACACCATATATTTT
CDR3 protein: CAWRGGFSGNTIYF

clone size: NA
D gene: NA
J gene: TRBJ2-1
V gene: TRBV2
CDR3 DNA: TGTGCCAGTCGACTTAGTAATGAGCAGTTCTTC
CDR3 protein: CASRLSNEQFF

clone size: NA
D gene: TRBD1
J gene: TRBJ1-5
V gene: TRBV2
CDR3 DNA: TGTGCCACCCTCCGGGACAGGGTGAGCAATCAGCCCCAGCATTTT
CDR3 protein: CATLRDRVSNQPQHF

clone size: NA
D gene: NA
J gene: TRBJ1-1
V gene: TRBV19
CDR3 DNA: TGTGCCAGTAGTATAGGAGTCACCATTTTGAACACTGAAGCTTTCTTT
CDR3 protein: CASSIGVTILNTEAFF

clone size: NA
D gene: TRBD1
J gene: TRBJ1-1
V gene: TRBV27
CDR3 DNA: TGTGCCAGCAGTTTCGCTCCGGGACAGGGGTTGCCGAACACTGAAGCTTTCTTT
CDR3 protein: CASSFAPGQGLPNTEAFF

clone size: NA
D gene: TRBD2
J gene: TRBJ2-3
V gene: TRBV6-2/TRBV6-3
CDR3 DNA: TGTGCCAGCAGTCTTCAGCGGGAGGGCCCCTCATGGACAGATACGCAGTATTTT
CDR3 protein: CASSLQREGPSWTDTQYF

clone size: NA
D gene: TRBD1
J gene: TRBJ2-2
V gene: TRBV6-2/TRBV6-3
CDR3 DNA: TGTGCCAGCAGCCCGACCCCGGGACAGGGCTTATTCGCGAACACCGGGGAGCTGTTTTTT
CDR3 protein: CASSPTPGQGLFANTGELFF

clone size: NA
D gene: TRBD2
J gene: TRBJ2-3
V gene: TRBV24-1
CDR3 DNA: TGTGCCACCCATAGCGGGAGAACCACAGATACGCAGTATTTT
CDR3 protein: CATHSGRTTDTQYF

clone size: NA
D gene: NA
J gene: TRBJ2-2
V gene: TRBV5-1
CDR3 DNA: TGCGCCAGCAGCTTCCAGGGAATCCGGGAGCTGTTTTTT
CDR3 protein: CASSFQGIRELFF

clone size: NA
D gene: NA
J gene: TRBJ2-5
V gene: TRBV28
CDR3 DNA: TGTGCCAGCTGCGGGTACGCCACTCTAGAGACCCAGTACTTC
CDR3 protein: CASCGYATLETQYF

clone size: few
D gene: NA
J gene: TRBJ2-1
V gene: TRBV23-1
CDR3 DNA: TGCGCCAGCAGTCAGAGGGGGAGACAGGTCCAAAATGGACACAATGAGCAGTTCTTC
CDR3 protein: CASSQRGRQVQNGHNEQFF

clone size: NA
D gene: NA
J gene: TRBJ1-5
V gene: TRBV19
CDR3 DNA: TGTGCCAGTAGTATAAGAACAGGCGACTTATCACGGCCCCAGCATTTT
CDR3 protein: CASSIRTGDLSRPQHF

clone size: NA
D gene: TRBD1
J gene: TRBJ1-1
V gene: TRBV11-2
CDR3 DNA: TGTGCCAGCAGCTCCTCGGACAGGGGGGACACTGAAGCTTTCTTT
CDR3 protein: CASSSSDRGDTEAFF

clone size: few
D gene: NA
J gene: TRBJ1-3
V gene: TRBV19
CDR3 DNA: TGTGCCAGTAGTATGAGGGAAGGTGGAAACACCATATATTTT
CDR3 protein: CASSMREGGNTIYF

clone size: NA
D gene: NA
J gene: TRBJ2-7
V gene: TRBV3-1/TRBV3-2
CDR3 DNA: TGTGCCAGCAGGAAGAGTGGGGGCAGGTACGAGCAGTACTTC
CDR3 protein: CASRKSGGRYEQYF

clone size: NA
D gene: NA
J gene: TRBJ2-5
V gene: TRBV11-2
CDR3 DNA: TGTGCCGCCGGGACTTGGGAGACCCAGTACTTC
CDR3 protein: CAAGTWETQYF

clone size: few
D gene: TRBD1
J gene: TRBJ1-4
V gene: TRBV27
CDR3 DNA: TGTGCCAGCAGCCCAAATGGCGGACAGGCCAAAAAACTGTTTTTT
CDR3 protein: CASSPNGGQAKKLFF

clone size: NA
D gene: NA
J gene: TRBJ1-4
V gene: TRBV29-1
CDR3 DNA: TGCAGCGTTTCCCAGGGGCCATATAATGAAAAACTGTTTTTT
CDR3 protein: CSVSQGPYNEKLFF

clone size: NA
D gene: TRBD1
J gene: TRBJ1-2
V gene: TRBV28
CDR3 DNA: TGTGCCAGCACACGGACAGGGAGTGACGACTATGGCTACACCTTC
CDR3 protein: CASTRTGSDDYGYTF

clone size: NA
D gene: NA
J gene: TRBJ1-1
V gene: TRBV7-9
CDR3 DNA: TGTGCCAGCAGCCCCCACGGGGGATCGAACACTGAAGCTTTCTTT
CDR3 protein: CASSPHGGSNTEAFF